This T cell receptor beta chain is from a study of cytomegalovirus exposure and HLA in healthy donors (dated by TCRdb to about 2017). Looking at the study overall: In an earlier analysis of about 560 of the donors, 250 to 350 Gb of sequence data and approximately 120 million unique TCR beta sequences from 150 million to 200 million T cells were reported. A few DR-DQ haplotypes were treated as single units for association and clustering because of strong linkage in the cohort. A later genetic analysis used genome-wide SNP genotypes for about 60% of the roughly 700 donors, treating that subset as a discovery cohort. A later analysis re-examined previously published TCR beta repertoires from 600 to 700 donors and added high-resolution HLA genotyping to investigate patterns of TCR occurrence. To predict cytomegalovirus infection status, the study brought together high-throughput TCR immunosequencing, statistical association of individual TCRs with disease status, and machine learning. The genetic ancestry cluster associated with self-reported Caucasian donors included roughly four fifths of the 300 to 450 genotyped donors. An early release that covered fewer than 800 HLA-typed donors contained approximately 300 gigabases of sequencing data and 80 million or so unique TCR sequences. All discovery cohort repertoires had been generated on a single sequencing platform. In addition to the first cohort of roughly 670 subjects, a separate validation cohort of about 120 different subjects was used. The number of donors typed differed by locus, with 629-630 for A, B, C, DRB1 and DQB1, roughly 550 for DQA1, 600 to 610 for DPA1, and some 440 for DPB1. Across about 380 genotyped donors of the cohort, an average of about 240,000 unique TCR beta nucleotide sequences per donor were sequenced, and around 20% of those sequences were non-productive. Class I and class II HLA loci were covered by the typing at four-digit resolution. Using immunosequencing, the study profiled T cell repertoires from roughly 650 subjects and related those repertoires to cytomegalovirus serostatus. An earlier analysis of around 580 of the donors used high-throughput TCR beta sequencing to judge whether each TCR beta V gene segment behaved as functional or pseudogenic. In the later analysis, no new phenotypic data were used to find candidate immune exposures; instead, reliance was placed on TCR beta sequences and their occurrence across donors. Donor age, sex, ethnicity and CMV serostatus were compiled alongside the repertoire data. The study aimed to test whether signatures of past pathogen exposure could be identified by cataloging public T cell receptors.

The CDR3 sequence holds 15 residues, the cysteine and phenylalanine included. Of the read, only the CDR3 DNA is kept; its 45 bases are in frame from base 1. From the germline V gene, CDR1 is SGHVS and CDR2 is FNYEAQ. V loses 1 base at its end and J loses 9 bases; junction bases beyond the gene matches: 9. Broader findings and caveats from the paper: According to a later analysis, parvovirus B19, influenza, CMV and Epstein-Barr virus appeared linked to several top co-occurrence clusters. Correlated functional status among segregating V segments might reflect linkage disequilibrium, but an unknown experimental factor could not be ruled out. In this cohort, only TCR beta chains were sequenced, and detectable features were limited by the absence of alpha or paired-chain data. Assigning TCR associations to individual alleles was difficult when HLA alleles, especially DR and DQ, strongly co-occurred. According to a later genetic analysis, donors in an Asian-associated ancestry cluster had fewer N-insertions in productive TCRs than the roughly 670-donor mean. While some public TCRs were present in many individuals, most TCR sequences turned up only very rarely across donors. In vitro tests confirmed that a few of the cytomegalovirus-associated TCR beta chains recognize cytomegalovirus antigens. The classifier was reported to diagnose cytomegalovirus status with high specificity and sensitivity in both the original cohort and the validation cohort. A later genetic analysis associated a missense DCLRE1C variant with V-gene and J-gene trimming of TCR beta chains, and an independent cohort replicated the association. The earlier analysis of about 600 of the donors excluded fewer than 20 rarely observed V segments, including chromosome 9 orphons, because counts were too low. A further reported finding was that TCR beta sequences accurately predicted the HLA-A and HLA-B alleles for most subjects in the first cohort. Broadly in line with IMGT annotations, most TCR beta V segments showed up in productive rearrangements about 87% or about 30% of the time in an earlier analysis of several hundred of the donors. In a later analysis, HLA-associated TCR beta chains were found to be more clonally expanded and to have lower generation probabilities than equally common non-associated chains. According to a later analysis, TCR association rates differed among HLA loci, with DRB1 alleles showing the most associated TCRs and HLA-C alleles showing the fewest. Most CMV-associated TCR beta chains appeared to be HLA-restricted in a later analysis, and the HLA associations seemed to be driven largely by CMV exposure. Because HLA typing was missing for some donors at each locus, association tests included only the typed subset. A later analysis associated 17,000 or so TCR beta sequences with specific HLA alleles at a false discovery rate of 0.05. The presence/absence analyses assumed that sequencing depth was roughly uniform across donors, and that assumption may not be true. Immune exposure information for the cohort was limited to CMV serostatus. A group of highly shared sequence variants was considered likely to be a technical artifact of the sequencing pipeline. The authors suggested that the approach could potentially be extended to other disease states and immunological phenotypes. Some IMGT-functional V segments, including TRBV6-2 and TRBV6-3, could not be told apart with the 87-base-pair reads, so those segments were excluded. The study listed 164 TCR beta chains as associated with cytomegalovirus.

In total, over 600 healthy bone marrow donors made up the cohort. Cohort members were all nominally healthy when sampled, although unrecorded immune exposures were likely present. The donor was CMV seropositive and was included in the group of 250 to 300 seropositive cohort members. Each donor provided a peripheral blood sample, and peripheral blood mononuclear cells were used for TCR beta sequencing. The Qiagen DNeasy Blood Extraction Kit was used to extract genomic DNA from the blood cell samples. The method was the immunoSEQ multiplex PCR assay. For the multiplex PCR, a mixture combining 60 forward primers for TCR Vbeta segments and 13 reverse primers for TCR Jbeta segments was used. Amplification of the CDR3 region of rearranged TCR beta genes was performed with a multiplex PCR assay on genomic DNA. Amplified TCR beta libraries were sequenced as 87-base-pair reads on the Illumina HiSeq System. Under the source paper's analysis protocol: Across the roughly 600 repertoires, a later analysis counted 80 million or so unique TCR beta chains, roughly 11 million of which were shared by at least two donors. Raw reads were error-corrected and collapsed into unique sequences with a nearest-neighbor algorithm that merged closely related sequences to remove PCR and sequencing errors. V, D and J gene segments were assigned by aligning CDR3 sequences to IMGT reference sequences. For a sequence to be retained, a match of at least six nucleotides was required to both a V gene segment and a J gene segment. Rearrangements were classified as productive when the CDR3 lacked stop codons and remained in frame with V and J, and all other rearrangements were classified as non-productive. Following IMGT convention, CDR3 was defined as the stretch from the second conserved V-encoded cysteine to the conserved J-encoded phenylalanine. The earlier analysis of a few hundred of the donors excluded sequences that lacked an unambiguous match to a single V gene segment. In an earlier analysis of 587 of the donors, a V segment was called functional when productive rearrangements were above 56.7%, and segregating when the standard deviation between donors exceeded 5%. A statistical classification framework was developed to diagnose cytomegalovirus status using the catalog of TCR beta chain sequences. In a later analysis, TCR nucleotide sequences were compared against IMGT/GENE-DB human TR gene sequences so that V and J genes could be assigned. In a later analysis, CDR3 sequences and most-parsimonious VDJ recombination scenarios were assigned using the TCRdist pipeline. In a later analysis, every TCR beta chain was defined by the combination of its CDR3 amino acid sequence and its V-gene family, and reads without a unique V-gene family were dropped. A later analysis removed 592 highly shared, low-generation-probability nucleotide sequences to deal with suspected cross-contamination and a sequencing artifact. In a later analysis, a clonal expansion index for each public chain was calculated from normalized within-repertoire ranks of inferred template counts. Generation probabilities in a later analysis came from a VDJ recombination model fitted to out-of-frame rearrangements, and those results were checked against IGoR. In a later analysis, hypergeometric tests were used to score TCR-TCR, TCR-HLA and TCR-CMV co-occurrence, with a repertoire-size bias correction applied to TCR pairs. False discovery rates were estimated in a later analysis by permuting HLA or CMV assignments 20 times. In a later analysis, co-occurring TCRs were grouped with DBSCAN, and TCRdist sequence similarity was added when clustering was performed within HLA-allele-positive subsets. Repertoires with fewer than 30,000 or more than 120,000 public chains, plus five repertoires with anomalous nucleotide sharing, were excluded from co-occurrence clustering. TCRdb took this table from immuneACCESS and kept in-frame rearrangements with V and J called. Such tables lack part of the clones; where checked against another copy, unresolved V genes explain under half of the gap, and the rest is unexplained. The DNA gave D and trimming, while V, J and clone size come from that table. This sample is represented by about 190,000 clones; over 70% of them were singletons. Less than 4% of the sample rests with the top ten.

This clone was observed a handful of times. Which antigen it targets is not known. Base-call qualities are not available, and no considerably larger clone is one nucleotide away. The sequence was collected from a woman in her thirties in good health and CMV-seropositive. Sequenced material: PBMCs. The chain couples TRBV7-6 to TRBJ2-1; a stretch of 7 junction bases matches TRBD2. Here the CDR3 is given as CASSLVGGSTIEQFF. The DNA is TGTGCCAGCAGCTTAGTTGGCGGGAGTACCATTGAGCAGTTCTTC.